Below, one T cell receptor beta chain is given with its context. Its antigen is currently not known. Base quality data are lacking; no much larger clone is found one base away. The library was generated by the immunoSEQ multiplex PCR assay. For the multiplex PCR, a mixture combining 60 forward primers for TCR Vbeta segments and 13 reverse primers for TCR Jbeta segments was used. A multiplex PCR assay on genomic DNA amplified the CDR3 region of rearranged TCR beta genes. Amplified TCR beta libraries were sequenced as 87-base-pair reads on the Illumina HiSeq System. The original pipeline was this. In a later analysis, tens of millions of unique TCR beta chains were counted across the approximately 640 repertoires, and about 9.9 million of these chains were shared by at least two donors. A nearest-neighbor algorithm error-corrected the raw reads and collapsed the reads into unique sequences, merging closely related sequences to remove PCR and sequencing errors. CDR3 sequences were aligned to IMGT reference sequences to assign V, D and J gene segments. For a sequence to be retained, a match of at least six nucleotides was required to both a V gene segment and a J gene segment. A rearrangement counted as productive if the CDR3 had no stop codons and remained in frame with V and J, and every other rearrangement counted as non-productive. CDR3 was defined by IMGT convention, running from the second conserved V-encoded cysteine to the conserved J-encoded phenylalanine. The earlier analysis of about 500 of the donors excluded sequences that lacked an unambiguous match to a single V gene segment. An earlier analysis of a few hundred of the donors called V segments functional above 56.7% productive rearrangements and segregating when the between-donor standard deviation exceeded 5%. A statistical classification framework was developed to diagnose cytomegalovirus status using the catalog of TCR beta chain sequences. In a later analysis, TCR nucleotide sequences were compared against IMGT/GENE-DB human TR gene sequences so that V and J genes could be assigned. Using the TCRdist pipeline, a later analysis assigned CDR3 sequences along with most-parsimonious VDJ recombination scenarios. A later analysis defined each TCR beta chain by its CDR3 amino acid sequence plus V-gene family, and excluded reads lacking a unique V-gene family. A later analysis removed 550 to 700 highly shared, low-generation-probability nucleotide sequences to deal with suspected cross-contamination and a sequencing artifact. In a later analysis, a clonal expansion index was calculated for each public chain from normalized within-repertoire ranks of inferred template counts. A later analysis computed generation probabilities with a VDJ recombination model fitted to out-of-frame rearrangements, and checked the results against IGoR. In a later analysis, TCR-TCR, TCR-HLA and TCR-CMV co-occurrence was scored with hypergeometric tests, and a repertoire-size bias correction was applied to TCR pairs. In a later analysis, false discovery rates were estimated by permuting HLA or CMV assignments 20 times. In a later analysis, co-occurring TCRs were grouped using DBSCAN, and TCRdist sequence similarity was added for clustering within HLA-allele-positive subsets. Repertoires with fewer than 30,000 or more than 120,000 public chains were left out of co-occurrence clustering, as were five repertoires with anomalous nucleotide sharing. Held by TCRdb, this immuneACCESS table contains in-frame sequences only and omits some clones. Under half of the omission traces to an unresolved V gene where checked; the cause of the rest is unknown. D and trimming come from the DNA, and the V and J calls and clone size come from that table. The table for this sample lists over 150,000 clones; 75% to 90% of them were counted only once. The ten largest make up 6.5% to 8.5% of the sample.

This record belongs to a study of cytomegalovirus exposure and HLA in healthy donors (dated by TCRdb to about 2017). About the study as a whole: According to an earlier analysis of several hundred of the donors, roughly 180 million T cells yielded some 120 million unique TCR beta sequences and about 300 Gb of sequence data. An early release covering roughly 600 HLA-typed donors comprised roughly 300 gigabases of sequencing data and around 80 million unique TCR sequences. Of the roughly 430 genotyped donors, over 70% fell in the genetic ancestry cluster associated with self-reported Caucasian donors. The aim of the study was to test whether cataloging public T cell receptors could identify signatures of past pathogen exposure. The study profiled the T cell repertoires of hundreds of subjects by immunosequencing and related them to cytomegalovirus serostatus. Along with the 666-subject first cohort, a separate validation cohort of around 120 different subjects was used. High-throughput TCR immunosequencing, statistical association of individual TCRs with disease status, and machine learning were combined to predict cytomegalovirus infection status. In a later analysis, previously published TCR beta repertoires from several hundred donors were re-analyzed and high-resolution HLA genotyping was added so that TCR occurrence patterns could be studied. Rather than drawing on any new phenotypic data, the later analysis identified candidate immune exposures from TCR beta sequences and the way those sequences occurred across donors. In an earlier analysis of 500 to 650 of the donors, high-throughput TCR beta sequencing was used to judge whether each TCR beta V gene segment behaved as functional or pseudogenic. Donor age, sex, ethnicity and CMV serostatus were compiled together with the repertoire data. Genome-wide SNP genotypes for about three fifths of the roughly 670 donors were used in a later genetic analysis, which treated that subset as a discovery cohort. All discovery cohort repertoires had been generated using a single sequencing platform. Class I and class II HLA loci were covered by the typing at four-digit resolution. The number of donors typed differed by locus, with 629-630 for A, B, C, DRB1 and DQB1, around 520 for DQA1, nearly 610 for DPA1, and around 430 for DPB1. A handful of DR-DQ haplotypes were handled as single units for association and clustering because linkage in the cohort was strong. Across around 400 genotyped donors of the cohort, an average of about 240,000 unique TCR beta nucleotide sequences per donor were sequenced, and approximately 19% of those sequences were non-productive.

General findings and caveats noted by the study authors: In a later analysis, HLA-associated TCR beta chains were found to be more clonally expanded and to have lower generation probabilities than equally common non-associated chains. In both the original and validation cohorts, the classifier was reported to diagnose cytomegalovirus status with high specificity and sensitivity. At a false discovery rate of 0.05, a later analysis linked approximately 18,000 TCR beta sequences to specific HLA alleles. Because some donors lacked HLA typing at each locus, the association tests relied only on the typed subset. The 87-base-pair reads could not distinguish some IMGT-functional V segments, including TRBV6-2 and TRBV6-3, so those segments were excluded. Roughly uniform sequencing depth across donors was assumed in presence/absence analyses, although this assumption may not hold. For the cohort, immune exposure information was limited to CMV serostatus. The authors suggested that the approach could potentially be extended to other disease states and immunological phenotypes. In the study, roughly 160 TCR beta chains were listed as associated with cytomegalovirus. Because counts were too low, about 18 rarely observed V segments, including chromosome 9 orphons, were excluded from the earlier analysis of roughly 580 of the donors. Linkage disequilibrium might explain the correlated functional status among segregating V segments, but an unknown experimental factor could not be ruled out. A later analysis found that most CMV-associated TCR beta chains appeared HLA-restricted, with HLA associations seemingly driven largely by CMV exposure. Assigning TCR associations to individual alleles was difficult when HLA alleles, especially DR and DQ, strongly co-occurred. A later genetic analysis reported fewer N-insertions in productive TCRs among donors in an Asian-associated ancestry cluster than the approximately 670-donor mean. A further reported finding was that TCR beta sequences accurately predicted the HLA-A and HLA-B alleles for most subjects in the first cohort. According to a later analysis, TCR association rates differed among HLA loci, with DRB1 alleles showing the most associated TCRs and HLA-C alleles showing the fewest. The sequencing pipeline was judged likely to have produced a cluster of highly shared sequence variants as a technical artifact. In this cohort, only TCR beta chains were sequenced, and detectable features were limited by the absence of alpha or paired-chain data. V-gene and J-gene trimming of TCR beta chains was associated with a missense DCLRE1C variant in a later genetic analysis, and the association was replicated in an independent cohort. While some public TCRs were present in many individuals, most TCR sequences turned up only very rarely across donors. In vitro tests confirmed that three of the cytomegalovirus-associated TCR beta chains recognize cytomegalovirus antigens. Several of the top co-occurrence clusters appeared to be linked to parvovirus B19, influenza, CMV and Epstein-Barr virus, according to a later analysis. Broadly in line with IMGT annotations, most TCR beta V segments showed up in productive rearrangements about 87% or about 30% of the time in an earlier analysis of several hundred of the donors.

CDR1 and CDR2 are drawn from the germline V gene: SGHNT, YENEEA. V is shortened by 5 bases, J by 2 bases, and the region joining them spans 9 bases. The CDR3 spans 13 residues, from the cysteine through the phenylalanine. Only the CDR3 portion is preserved as DNA: 39 bases, with reading frame beginning at the first base. In total, approximately 690 healthy bone marrow donors made up the cohort. All cohort members were sampled while nominally healthy, although unrecorded immune exposures were likely present. The donor was CMV seropositive and was included in the group of 289 seropositive cohort members. A peripheral blood sample was provided by each donor, and peripheral blood mononuclear cells were used for TCR beta sequencing. The Qiagen DNeasy Blood Extraction Kit was used to extract genomic DNA from the blood cell samples.

The TCR originated in a man aged 25 to 45 in good health and CMV-seropositive. Sequencing was carried out using PBMCs. The chain links TRBV11-3 with TRBJ2-5; the D gene identity is not certain. The DNA sequence is TGTGCCAGCAGCCCTGTAGTACAAGAGACCCAGTACTTC. It translates as CASSPVVQETQYF.